Listed below are T cell receptor beta chains from one sample, sequenced in a study of blood T cell repertoires in COVID-19. Profiled with immunoSEQ multiplex PCR; TCRdb holds only in-frame clones, not every one. The data show around 140,000 clones, 80% to 90% seen once. The sample was PBMCs or T cells enriched from blood (not recorded which). The origin of the receptors is a man in his forties or fifties with acute COVID-19. Both conserved end residues are part of each CDR3. D genes are given only for firm matches. The size field is filled for only some rows; it gives once, few, many or a size class.

>-|TRBV27|TRBJ2-1|-
TGTGCCAGCAGTTTGCGGCAGAGCTCCTACAATGAGCAGTTCTTC
CASSLRQSSYNEQFF
>-|TRBV3-1/TRBV3-2|TRBJ2-4|-
TGTGCCAGCAGCCAACTAGCAAACATTCAGTACTTC
CASSQLANIQYF
>TRBD1|TRBV5-8|TRBJ2-7|-
TGTGCCAGCAGCTTTCGGACAGGGAAGAACGAGCAGTACTTC
CASSFRTGKNEQYF
>-|TRBV5-1|TRBJ1-1|-
TGCGCCAGCAGCTTTATAGGGGTAGACACTGAAGCTTTCTTT
CASSFIGVDTEAFF
>TRBD1|TRBV20-1|TRBJ2-7|-
TGCAGTGCTAGTGGGGACAGGGCCTACGAGCAGTACTTC
CSASGDRAYEQYF
>TRBD1|TRBV10-3|TRBJ2-1|once
TGTGCCATCAGACTGACAGGGGGGGAACACAATGAGCAGTTCTTC
CAIRLTGGEHNEQFF
>-|TRBV28|TRBJ2-7|-
TGTGCCAGTAGGACTTCCAGCTCCTACGAGCAGTACTTC
CASRTSSSYEQYF
>TRBD1|TRBV11-2|TRBJ1-2|-
TGTGCCAGCAGCCGGACAGGGGACTATGGCTACACCTTC
CASSRTGDYGYTF
>-|TRBV5-6|TRBJ2-4|-
TGTGCCAGCAGCTGGGCAGGGAGGAACATTCAATACTTC
CASSWAGRNIQYF
>-|TRBV3-1/TRBV3-2|TRBJ2-2|-
TGTGCCAGCAGCCCCGGACTACGGAGAGGGACCGGGGAGCTGTTTTTT
CASSPGLRRGTGELFF
>-|TRBV11-2|TRBJ1-1|-
TGTGCCAGCAGCTTGGAACGGGCAGGGGAAACTGAAGCTTTCTTT
CASSLERAGETEAFF
>TRBD1|TRBV7-9|TRBJ1-1|-
TGTGCCAGCAGCGCGACCGGGACAGGGGGCGCTGAAGCTTTCTTT
CASSATGTGGAEAFF
>TRBD1|TRBV28|TRBJ1-1|-
TGTGCCAGCAGTTTTAGAGACAGGGGGAACACTGAAGCTTTCTTT
CASSFRDRGNTEAFF
>TRBD1|TRBV6-5|TRBJ2-5|-
TGTGCCAGCAGAGAGGGGGCGCGGGAGACCCAGTACTTC
CASREGARETQYF
>-|TRBV10-3|TRBJ2-1|-
TGTGCCATCAAAGAGGATACCTCCAATGAGCAGTTCTTC
CAIKEDTSNEQFF
>-|TRBV7-2|TRBJ2-5|few
TGTGCCAGCAGCTCTCTCGGGGAGACCCAGTACTTC
CASSSLGETQYF
>-|TRBV21-1|TRBJ1-1|-
TGTGCCAGCAGCAAAGAGAACTCGAGAGAGGCTGAAGCTTTCTTT
CASSKENSREAEAFF
>-|TRBV6-5|TRBJ2-1|-
TGTGCCAGCCTTTTCCACAATGAGCAGTTCTTC
CASLFHNEQFF
>-|TRBV12-3/TRBV12-4|TRBJ1-4|-
TGTGCCAGCAGTTTATCGGGGGGTGAAAAACTGTTTTTT
CASSLSGGEKLFF
>TRBD1|TRBV27|TRBJ1-2|few
TGTGCCAGCAGTGGACAGGGGAACTATGGCTACACCTTC
CASSGQGNYGYTF
>-|TRBV28|TRBJ2-1|-
TGTGCCAGCAGTTGGATCGGACAAAGCAATGAGCAGTTCTTC
CASSWIGQSNEQFF
>-|TRBV11-1|TRBJ1-1|once
TGTGCCAGCAGCCCTACAGGGAACCCTGAAGCTTTCTTT
CASSPTGNPEAFF
>-|TRBV6-2/TRBV6-3|TRBJ2-3|-
TGTGCCAGCAGTTACTCGAAGGGGGCAGATACGCAGTATTTT
CASSYSKGADTQYF
>-|TRBV4-2|TRBJ1-3|-
TGTGCCAGCAGCCAAGATGGAGGACTGGTGGGCACCATATATTTT
CASSQDGGLVGTIYF
>TRBD1|TRBV5-1|TRBJ1-2|-
TGCGCCAGCAGCATATTACAGACAGGGCAGGACTATGGCTACACCTTC
CASSILQTGQDYGYTF
>TRBD1|TRBV15|TRBJ1-3|-
TGTGCCACCAGCCGACAGGGCTCTGGAAACACCATATATTTT
CATSRQGSGNTIYF
>TRBD2|TRBV19|TRBJ2-1|-
TGTGCCAGTAGGAGAGCGGGGGCCAACAATGAGCAGTTCTTC
CASRRAGANNEQFF
>-|TRBV19|TRBJ1-5|few
TGTGCCACTGGGCCCAGGGGAGGGAATCAGCCCCAGCATTTT
CATGPRGGNQPQHF
>TRBD1|TRBV18|TRBJ1-1|-
TGTGCCAGCTCAAAACGGACAGGGGTGAACACTGAAGCTTTCTTT
CASSKRTGVNTEAFF
>-|TRBV27|TRBJ1-1|-
TGTGCCAGCAGTCGGACAGTCGCCACTGAAGCTTTCTTT
CASSRTVATEAFF
>-|TRBV29-1|TRBJ2-5|-
TGCAGCGTTGACAAGCCCTGGGGAGGAGAGACCCAGTACTTC
CSVDKPWGGETQYF
>-|TRBV5-8|TRBJ1-5|once
TGTGCCAGCAGCCAGCCCCAGGGTCGGGCCCAGCATTTT
CASSQPQGRAQHF
>-|TRBV5-1|TRBJ1-4|-
TGCGCCAGCAGCCCCACCCCCGTCTCAGTTAATGAAAAACTGTTTTTT
CASSPTPVSVNEKLFF
>TRBD1|TRBV6-5|TRBJ1-6|-
TGTGCCAGCAGTTACGAGGGACAGGGGTTTAATTCACCCCTCCACTTT
CASSYEGQGFNSPLHF
>-|TRBV14|TRBJ2-7|once
TGTGCCAGCAGCCAAGGGCCCGCACAGAACTACGAGCAGTACTTC
CASSQGPAQNYEQYF
>-|TRBV9|TRBJ2-5|-
TGTGCCAGCAGCGTAGGGCCTAGCCTTGGGGTACAAGAGACCCAGTACTTC
CASSVGPSLGVQETQYF
>-|TRBV21-1|TRBJ1-1|-
TGTGCCAGCAGCAAAGGCGGCCCTTCGAGCAGCACTGAAGCTTTCTTT
CASSKGGPSSSTEAFF
>TRBD1|TRBV27|TRBJ1-6|-
TGTGCCAGCAACCGACAGGGCCCAAATTCACCCCTCCACTTT
CASNRQGPNSPLHF
>-|TRBV3-1/TRBV3-2|TRBJ2-3|once
TGTGCCAGCACCCAGGTTGGGGGCTCCACAGATACGCAGTATTTT
CASTQVGGSTDTQYF
>TRBD1|TRBV11-1|TRBJ1-4|-
TGTGCCAGCAGTTATACCGGGACAGGCTATGAAAAACTGTTTTTT
CASSYTGTGYEKLFF
>-|TRBV28|TRBJ1-2|-
TGTGCCAGCAGTTTGGGCCTTTCTAACTATGGCTACACCTTC
CASSLGLSNYGYTF
>-|TRBV19|TRBJ1-1|few
TGTGCCAGTAGTCCTCGGGACGGGGGGAACACTGAAGCTTTCTTT
CASSPRDGGNTEAFF